What follows are 5 T cell receptor beta chains derived from one specimen sequenced in a study of shared clonotypes between healthy human individuals. Repertoires were generated with immunoSEQ multiplex PCR, while TCRdb's copy carries only in-frame clones and drops some. The sample includes roughly 2,500,000 clones, over 85% of them seen just once. What was sequenced was naive CD4+ T cells from PBMCs. Subset in this sample: CD45RA+ positively selected. These receptor sequences come from a man between 18 and 29 years old in good health. Some clones in this sample may be carry-over from other donors' samples.

The chain links TRBV5-1 to TRBJ2-2, with 9 bases aligning to TRBD1. The CDR3 is made up of 16 amino acids. Trimming at V came to 1 base and at J to 6 bases, leaving 7 bases not matched to a gene. Germline-derived CDR1 and CDR2 are SGHRS and YFSETQ. CDR3 DNA: TGCGCCAGCAGCTTGACCGGACAGGGGTTCGCCGGGGAGCTGTTTTTT. Translation: CASSLTGQGFAGELFF.

V is TRBV18 and J is TRBJ2-2; D unresolved. V lost 10 bases and J 0 bases, leaving 9 bases between the germline ends. CDR1 is KGHSH and CDR2 is LQKENI in the germline V gene. This CDR3 spans 13 amino acids. The DNA of the CDR3 is TGTGCCATCCCAGACGCGAACACCGGGGAGCTGTTTTTT. It codes for CAIPDANTGELFF.

The CDR3 region is CASSFTPNTEAFF. The CDR3 DNA reads TGCGCCAGCAGCTTTACACCGAACACTGAAGCTTTCTTT. The rearrangement uses TRBV5-1 and TRBJ1-1; D is unresolved. The CDR3 loop spans 13 amino acids. V was pared by 2 bases and J by 1 base, with 6 bases between. Germline loops: CDR1 SGHRS, CDR2 YFSETQ.

The chain employs TRBV2 and TRBJ2-7; D is unclear. Germline V CDR1 and CDR2: SNHLY, FYNNEI. The CDR3 runs 14 residues. Trimming cost V 3 bases and J 0 bases, with 9 bases left between them. DNA for the CDR3: TGTGCCAGCAGTGACAGATTACGCTCCTACGAGCAGTACTTC. Its protein product is CASSDRLRSYEQYF.

V usage is TRBV18 and J usage is TRBJ2-4; perhaps TRBD2 as D (5 bases). This CDR3 has 15 amino acids. V was shortened by 3 bases and J by 0 bases, with 9 bases between the two germline ends. Germline V CDR1 and CDR2: KGHSH, LQKENI. The CDR3 region has the DNA TGTGCCAGCTCACCGAGGGTTGGAGCCAAAAACATTCAGTACTTC. It specifies CASSPRVGAKNIQYF.